The text below deals with one TCR beta chain. Its specificity is unknown. TCRdb itself ran the reads through MiXCR, one entry per CDR3 protein. The sample has about 63,000 distinct CDR3 sequences; roughly 21% are singletons. The data derive from a study of T cell repertoires in cytomegalovirus infection. Whole-study context: Shared public TCR beta signatures pointed to both CMV infection and a matching HLA type.

Overall study results and limits: Cumulative frequency of public TCR beta families picked out carriers of CMV plus the relevant HLA. Within the response measured ex vivo, HLA-C-restricted CMV-specific TCR beta clonotypes were dominant.

Trimming cost V 5 bases and J 2 bases; bases outside gene matches: 3. This CDR3 has 14 amino acids. Germline assignment: CDR1 MGHRA and CDR2 YSYEKL. This clonotype was sampled from a human donor in good health (CMV status not recorded). Some clones in this sample may be carry-over from other donors' samples. The specimen comprised CD8+ T cells from cultured PBMCs, sampled from culture after CMV antigen stimulation. The rearrangement uses TRBV4-1 and TRBJ1-2, with 9 positions matching TRBD1. The CDR3 DNA reads TGCGCCAGCAGCGGTACAGGGGGCAACTATGGCTACACCTTC. Encoded protein: CASSGTGGNYGYTF.